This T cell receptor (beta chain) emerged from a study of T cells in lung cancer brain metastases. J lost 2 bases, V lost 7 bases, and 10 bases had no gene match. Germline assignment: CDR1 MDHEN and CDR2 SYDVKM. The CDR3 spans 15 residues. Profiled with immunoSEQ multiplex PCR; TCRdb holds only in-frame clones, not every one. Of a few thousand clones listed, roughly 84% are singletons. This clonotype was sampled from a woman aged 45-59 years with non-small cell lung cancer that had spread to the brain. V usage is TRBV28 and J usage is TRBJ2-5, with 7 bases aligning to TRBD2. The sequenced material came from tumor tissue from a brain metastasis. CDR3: CASTLGSGGQETQYF. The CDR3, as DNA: TGTGCCAGCACCCTGGGCTCGGGGGGTCAAGAGACCCAGTACTTC.